Shown below are 6 T cell receptor beta chains from a single sample sequenced in a study of radiotherapy plus CTLA-4 blockade in lung cancer. Data came from immunoSEQ multiplex PCR; TCRdb stores just in-frame clones and leaves some out. The sample shows more than 95,000 clones, roughly 74% of them seen only once. The starting material was peripheral blood, obtained from a patient treated with radiotherapy plus ipilimumab. Receptor source: a human donor with non-small cell lung cancer who had a partial response to radiotherapy plus ipilimumab. Some clones in this sample may be carry-over from other donors' samples.

The chain has TRBV28 and TRBJ2-3, with 8 nucleotides matching TRBD2. This CDR3 is 14 amino acids long. CDR1 is MDHEN and CDR2 is SYDVKM in the germline V gene. J lost 5 bases, V lost 6 bases, and 7 bases had no gene match. Here the CDR3 reads CASSPGGRGDTQYF. The CDR3 DNA follows: TGTGCCAGCAGCCCGGGGGGGCGGGGAGATACGCAGTATTTT.

J is TRBJ2-3 and V is TRBV7-9; 9 bases are shared with TRBD2. The DNA matches TRBJ2-2 better at its end, which makes the J call doubtful. The CDR3 covers 11 residues. From germline, CDR1 is SEHNR and CDR2 FQNEAQ (reference sequence). CDR3 protein: CASPGTSRLFF. CDR3 sequence (DNA): TGTGCCAGTCCCGGGACTAGCAGGCTGTTTTTT.

The rearrangement links TRBV2 to TRBJ2-5; 12 bases line up with TRBD2. Unmatched junction bases numbered 4, after V lost 6 bases and J lost 2 bases. The germline V gene has CDR1 SNHLY and CDR2 FYNNEI. The CDR3 is made up of 15 amino acids. The CDR3 loop reads CASRRLAGVQETQYF. The CDR3 DNA sequence: TGTGCCAGCAGACGACTAGCGGGAGTACAAGAGACCCAGTACTTC.

This clone was seen only a few times. The chain couples TRBV19 to TRBJ2-5; 12 positions agree with TRBD2. There are 17 residues in the CDR3. Germline V gene sequence: CDR1 LNHDA, CDR2 SQIVND (reference sequence). The junction had 7 bases not matched to a gene; V was cut back by 3 bases and J by 2 bases. The CDR3, as DNA: TGTGCCAGTAGTATGGCCCAGACTAGCGGGGGACAAGAGACCCAGTACTTC. Amino acid sequence: CASSMAQTSGGQETQYF.

Concerning this clone itself: Other DNA sequences in this sample translate to the same CDR3. The chain carries TRBV29-1 and TRBJ2-7; TRBD1 matches 8 bases. With V trimmed by 6 bases and J by 3 bases, 1 base remained unmatched. The germline gives CDR1 SQVTM, CDR2 ANQGSEA. This CDR3 region has 11 residues. The CDR3 region has the DNA TGCAGCGTCACAGGGGGCTACGAGCAGTACTTC. It specifies CSVTGGYEQYF.

The rearrangement uses TRBV10-3 and TRBJ2-5; no clear D gene. Matching the DNA end better, TRBJ2-7 makes the J call doubtful. Per germline, CDR1 ENHRY and CDR2 SYGVKD. CDR3 size: 12 residues. CDR3 in DNA: TGTGCCATCAGTGTAAGCATCTACGAGCAGTACTTC. It yields the protein CAISVSIYEQYF.